These 23 T cell receptor beta chains were sequenced from one sample in a study of CD8 T cells in ankylosing spondylitis. TCRdb re-analysed the 5' RACE reads in MiXCR, keeping a single row per CDR3 protein. The sample consists of roughly 30,000 distinct CDR3 sequences, 14% of them appearing once. Sequenced material: blood. The source is a male donor with ankylosing spondylitis or in good health (not recorded which).

This clonotype has a count of ten or more. This rearrangement joins TRBV5-1 to TRBJ2-1; no definite D call. CDR3 size: 11 residues. Trimming pared 8 bases from V and 3 bases from J, leaving 6 bases between. CDR1 SGHRS and CDR2 YFSETQ come from the germline V gene. The CDR3 nucleotides are TGCGCCAGTTTCGACTACAATGAGCAGTTCTTC. Encoded protein: CASFDYNEQFF.

This chain connects TRBV7-8 to TRBJ2-2, with a possible D match to TRBD2 (5 bases). Germline V lookup: CDR1 SGHVS, CDR2 FQNEAQ. This CDR3 has 15 residues. V lost 5 bases, J lost 8 bases, and 18 bases lay in between. Here the CDR3 reads CASSLSRASGGELFF. In DNA, the CDR3 is TGTGCCAGCAGCCTCAGCCGGGCAAGCGGAGGGGAGCTGTTTTTT.

The CDR3 coding sequence is TGCGCCAGCAGCTTGGGATTAGCGTATACCACCGGGGAGCTGTTTTTT. Translating gives CASSLGLAYTTGELFF. The chain links TRBV5-1 to TRBJ2-2; possibly TRBD2 for D (5 bases). The germline V gene encodes CDR1 SGHRS and CDR2 YFSETQ. The CDR3 runs 16 residues. V was clipped by 0 bases and J by 4 bases, with 13 bases between them.

This sequence joins TRBV11-3 and TRBJ2-1; D might be TRBD1 or TRBD2, each matching 5 bases. This CDR3 comprises 12 residues. Germline V CDR1 and CDR2: SGHNT, YENEEA. V lost 5 bases and J 9 bases, leaving 11 bases between the germline ends. The CDR3 sequence is CASSLGPTEQFF. In DNA form, the CDR3 reads TGTGCCAGCAGCCTGGGACCCACTGAGCAGTTCTTC.

Only a few counts were recorded for this clonotype. The V gene is TRBV20-1, the J gene TRBJ2-5; D ambiguous. The CDR3 loop spans 13 amino acids. Germline V lookup: CDR1 DFQATT, CDR2 SNEGSKA (reference sequence). The V gene lost 4 bases and the J gene lost 5 bases, with 14 bases spanning the gap. CDR3 nucleotide sequence: TGCAGTGCTAATTACGTCCAAGAGGAGACCCAGTACTTC. As protein: CSANYVQEETQYF.

This clonotype has a handful of counts. V and J are TRBV6-1 and TRBJ2-2; 10 positions match TRBD1. CDR3 length: 15 amino acids. V lost 5 bases and J lost 1; bases outside the gene matches: 1. The germline V gene has CDR1 MNHNS and CDR2 SASEGT. The CDR3 loop is CASSRTGGNTGELFF. The CDR3 nucleotides read TGTGCCAGCAGTAGGACAGGGGGGAACACCGGGGAGCTGTTTTTT.

The J gene is TRBJ2-3, the V gene TRBV24-1, with 7 bases aligning to TRBD1. CDR3 size: 16 residues. Germline assignment: CDR1 KGHDR and CDR2 SFDVKD. V lost 7 bases, J lost 2 bases, and 11 bases stayed unmatched. CDR3 loop: CATSALWDRNTDTQYF. CDR3 DNA sequence: TGTGCCACCAGCGCACTATGGGACAGAAACACAGATACGCAGTATTTT.

This sequence joins TRBV9 and TRBJ2-2, with D perhaps being TRBD1 or TRBD2 (5 bases each). CDR1 SGDLS and CDR2 YYNGEE come from the germline V gene. Trimming shortened V by 3 bases and J by 5 bases, and 14 bases separated the two germline ends. The CDR3 loop spans 15 amino acids. CDR3 residues: CASSADLGVTGELFF. The CDR3 DNA is TGTGCCAGCAGCGCCGACTTGGGGGTGACCGGGGAGCTGTTTTTT. Together with reference TRBV9 and TRBJ2-2, the CDR3 gives the full variable domain: DSGVTQTPKHLITATGQRVTLRCSPRSGDLSVYWYQQSLDQGLQFLIQYYNGEERAKGNILERFSAQQFPDLHSELNLSSLELGDSALYFCASSADLGVTGELFFGEGSRLTVL.

V is TRBV29-1 and J is TRBJ1-4; D uncertain. CDR3 length: 11 amino acids. CDR1 is SQVTM, CDR2 ANQGSEA, per germline. Trimming stripped 0 bases from V and 10 bases from J, with 6 bases between. The CDR3 coding sequence is TGCAGCGTTGAAGATCGGGGAAAACTGTTTTTT. Its protein is CSVEDRGKLFF.

V gene TRBV5-1 combines with J gene TRBJ2-6; D is unclear. Trimming cost V 2 bases and J 0 bases, with 6 bases left between them. Germline V gene lookup returns CDR1 SGHRS and CDR2 YFSETQ. CDR3 length: 15 amino acids. CDR3 loop: CASSLRDSGANVLTF. CDR3 DNA: TGCGCCAGCAGCTTAAGGGACTCTGGGGCCAACGTCCTGACTTTC.

This clonotype was counted a few times. The gene calls are TRBV29-1 and TRBJ2-2; the match to TRBD1 covers 9 bases. Trimming took 6 bases from V and 6 from J; bases not matched to a gene: 11. This CDR3 is built from 15 residues. Germline loops: CDR1 SQVTM, CDR2 ANQGSEA. DNA for the CDR3: TGCAGCGTCCCAACCGGGACAGGGTACCCCGGGGAGCTGTTTTTT. Encoded protein: CSVPTGTGYPGELFF.

This clonotype was detected a few times. V usage is TRBV20-1 and J usage is TRBJ1-1, with a weak D call TRBD1 (5 bases). Trimming took off 2 bases at V and 3 bases at J, with 7 bases between the two ends. Per germline, CDR1 DFQATT and CDR2 SNEGSKA (reference sequence). This CDR3 has 12 residues. In DNA, the CDR3 is TGCAGTGCTAGAAGGGGTTACACTGAAGCTTTCTTT. The encoded protein is CSARRGYTEAFF.

The chain couples TRBV4-3 to TRBJ2-3, with TRBD2 matching over 13 bases. With 1 base clipped from V and 3 bases from J, the junction kept 7 bases outside the gene matches. CDR3 length: 18 residues. The germline V gene has CDR1 LGHNA and CDR2 YSLEER. The CDR3 region is CASSQASWTSGSTDTQYF. As DNA, the CDR3 is TGCGCCAGCAGCCAAGCGTCCTGGACTAGCGGGAGTACAGATACGCAGTATTTT.

In its sample, this clonotype was seen a few times. The chain carries TRBV7-9 and TRBJ2-4; 7 bases are a match to TRBD1. J was trimmed by 0 bases and V by 8 bases; bases with no gene match: 7. Germline CDR1 is SEHNR and CDR2 is FQNEAQ (reference sequence). The CDR3 has 15 residues. CDR3 coding DNA: TGTGCCAGCGGCCTACAGGGGTCAGCCAAAAACATTCAGTACTTC. Protein sequence: CASGLQGSAKNIQYF.

The genes are TRBV27 and TRBJ1-1; 9 bases match TRBD1. J was trimmed by 4 bases and V by 7 bases; bases with no gene match: 13. CDR3 length: 16 residues. CDR1 is MNHEY, CDR2 SMNVEV, per germline (reference sequence). CDR3 nucleotide sequence: TGTGCCAGCATGCCCACAAACAGGGGGCGAGGCACTGAAGCTTTCTTT. It translates to CASMPTNRGRGTEAFF.

This clonotype was observed a few times. The chain has TRBV28 and TRBJ2-3; 9 bases fit TRBD2. Germline CDR1 reads MDHEN; CDR2 reads SYDVKM. The trim removed 8 bases at V and 5 bases at J, leaving 8 bases unmatched. CDR3 length: 14 residues. CDR3 DNA: TGTGCCAGCGATTCCGGGACTAGCCTAGATACGCAGTATTTT. Its protein product is CASDSGTSLDTQYF.

This clonotype was observed a few times. The genes are TRBV7-2 and TRBJ2-5, with a possible D match to TRBD2 (6 bases). Trimming removed 4 bases at V and 2 bases at J, with 14 bases between. CDR1 and CDR2 from the germline V gene are SGHTA and FQGNSA. The CDR3 sequence is 15 residues long. CDR3 amino acids: CASSYYIGGQETQYF. The CDR3 nucleotides are TGTGCCAGCAGCTACTATATTGGGGGGCAAGAGACCCAGTACTTC. Together with reference TRBV7-2 and TRBJ2-5, the CDR3 gives the full variable domain: GAGVSQSPSNKVTEKGKDVELRCDPISGHTALYWYRQSLGQGLEFLIYFQGNSAPDKSGLPSDRFSAERTGGSVSTLTIQRTQQEDSAVYLCASSYYIGGQETQYFGPGTRLLVL.

This clonotype has just a few counts. CDR3 sequence: CASGLASGTGELFF. CDR3 bases: TGTGCCAGCGGTTTGGCTAGCGGTACCGGGGAGCTGTTTTTT. The V and J genes are TRBV7-3 and TRBJ2-2; 7 bases are shared with TRBD2. The CDR3 length is 14 residues. CDR1 is SGHTA, CDR2 FQGTGA, per germline. The J segment lost 5 bases and the V segment lost 8 bases, leaving 8 bases of the junction unmatched.

J is TRBJ1-2 and V is TRBV29-1; D possibly corresponds to TRBD1 (5 bases). The V gene's germline CDR1 is SQVTM and CDR2 ANQGSEA. The CDR3 contains 14 residues. Trimming cost V 0 bases and J 3 bases, with 11 bases left between them. The CDR3 loop is CSVEEGGWYYGYTF. The CDR3 coding sequence is TGCAGCGTTGAAGAGGGGGGATGGTACTATGGCTACACCTTC.

The J gene is TRBJ2-2, the V gene TRBV4-3; possible D gene TRBD2, 6 bases. The CDR3 totals 17 residues. From germline, CDR1 is LGHNA and CDR2 YSLEER. V lost 0 bases and J lost 0, with 11 bases in between. CDR3 amino acids: CASSQDHRGANTGELFF. In nucleotides, the CDR3 is TGCGCCAGCAGCCAAGATCATCGCGGGGCGAACACCGGGGAGCTGTTTTTT.

The chain carries TRBV5-1 and TRBJ2-1; 7 bases are shared with TRBD1. There are 15 residues in the CDR3. V was clipped by 1 base and J by 7 bases; unmatched bases: 8. CDR1 and CDR2 from the germline V gene are SGHRS and YFSETQ. The CDR3 here is CASSLNTGAGNEQFF. The CDR3 DNA reads TGCGCCAGCAGCTTGAATACAGGGGCGGGTAATGAGCAGTTCTTC.

The chain recombines TRBV24-1 with TRBJ2-1, with D tentatively TRBD1 (5 bases). Germline V lookup: CDR1 KGHDR, CDR2 SFDVKD. V dropped 9 bases and J dropped 1 base, with 12 bases sitting between them. The CDR3 loop spans 14 amino acids. CDR3 loop: CATAAGPSYNEQFF. CDR3 nucleotide sequence: TGTGCCACCGCGGCAGGGCCTTCCTACAATGAGCAGTTCTTC.

This sequence joins TRBV3-1 and TRBJ2-7; D uncertain. Trimming pared 0 bases from V and 6 bases from J, leaving 3 bases between. The germline V gene has CDR1 LGHDT and CDR2 YNNKEL (reference sequence). This CDR3 is 11 amino acids long. The CDR3 protein is CASSQDFEQYF. In DNA, the CDR3 is TGTGCCAGCAGCCAAGATTTCGAGCAGTACTTC.